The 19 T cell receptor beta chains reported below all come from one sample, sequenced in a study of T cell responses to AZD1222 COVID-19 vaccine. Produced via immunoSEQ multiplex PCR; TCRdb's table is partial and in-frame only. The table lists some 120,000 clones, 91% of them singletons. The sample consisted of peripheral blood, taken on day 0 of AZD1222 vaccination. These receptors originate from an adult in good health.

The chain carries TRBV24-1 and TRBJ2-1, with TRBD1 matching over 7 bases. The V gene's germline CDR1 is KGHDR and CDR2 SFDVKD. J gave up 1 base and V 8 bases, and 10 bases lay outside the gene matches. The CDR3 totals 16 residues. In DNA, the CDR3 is TGTGCCACCACCGCCTCGACAGGGTTGTCCTACAATGAGCAGTTCTTC. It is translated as CATTASTGLSYNEQFF.

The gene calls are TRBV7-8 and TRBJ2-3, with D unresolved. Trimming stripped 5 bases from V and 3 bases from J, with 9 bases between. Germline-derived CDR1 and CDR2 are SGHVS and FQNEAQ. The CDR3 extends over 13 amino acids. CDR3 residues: CASSPMRTDTQYF. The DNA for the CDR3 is TGTGCCAGCAGCCCCATGAGGACAGATACGCAGTATTTT.

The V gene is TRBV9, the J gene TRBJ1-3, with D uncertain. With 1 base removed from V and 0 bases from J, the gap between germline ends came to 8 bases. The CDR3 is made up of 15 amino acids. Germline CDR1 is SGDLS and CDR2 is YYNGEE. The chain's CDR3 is CASSVTPRSGNTIYF. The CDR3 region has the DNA TGTGCCAGCAGCGTAACCCCCCGCTCTGGAAACACCATATATTTT.

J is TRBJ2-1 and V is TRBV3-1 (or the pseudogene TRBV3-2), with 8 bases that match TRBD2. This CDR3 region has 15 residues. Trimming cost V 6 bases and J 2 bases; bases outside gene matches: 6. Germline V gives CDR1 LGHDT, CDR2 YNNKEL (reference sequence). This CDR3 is CASRGPGGAYNEQFF. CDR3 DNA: TGTGCCAGCAGGGGTCCGGGGGGGGCCTACAATGAGCAGTTCTTC.

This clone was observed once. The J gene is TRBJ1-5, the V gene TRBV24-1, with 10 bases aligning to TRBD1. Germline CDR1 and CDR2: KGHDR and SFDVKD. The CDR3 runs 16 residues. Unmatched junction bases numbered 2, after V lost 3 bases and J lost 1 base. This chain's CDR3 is CATSDPGQGSNQPQHF. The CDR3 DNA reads TGTGCCACCAGTGATCCGGGACAGGGGAGCAATCAGCCCCAGCATTTT.

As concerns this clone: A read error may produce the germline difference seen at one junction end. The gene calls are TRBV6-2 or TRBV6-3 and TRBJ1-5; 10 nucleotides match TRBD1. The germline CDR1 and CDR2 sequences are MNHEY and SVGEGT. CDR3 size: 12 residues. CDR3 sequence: CASSPTGGPVNF. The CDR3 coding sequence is TGTGCCAGCAGCCCGACAGGGGGCCCGGTGAATTTT.

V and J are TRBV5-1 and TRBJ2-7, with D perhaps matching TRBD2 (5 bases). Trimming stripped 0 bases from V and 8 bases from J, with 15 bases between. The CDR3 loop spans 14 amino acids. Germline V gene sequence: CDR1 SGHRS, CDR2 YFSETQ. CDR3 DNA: TGCGCCAGCAGCTTGGAGGCGGGCTTGCGCAAGCAGTACTTC. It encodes CASSLEAGLRKQYF.

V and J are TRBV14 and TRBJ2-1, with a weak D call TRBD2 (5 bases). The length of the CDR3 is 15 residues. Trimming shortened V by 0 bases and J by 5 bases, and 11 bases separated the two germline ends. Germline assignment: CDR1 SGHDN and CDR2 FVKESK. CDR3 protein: CASSQEWGEDNEQFF. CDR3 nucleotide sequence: TGTGCCAGCAGCCAAGAGTGGGGAGAGGACAATGAGCAGTTCTTC.

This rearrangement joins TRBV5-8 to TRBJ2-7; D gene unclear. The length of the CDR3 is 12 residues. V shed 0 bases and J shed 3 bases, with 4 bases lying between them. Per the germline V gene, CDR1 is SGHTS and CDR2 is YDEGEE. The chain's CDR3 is CASSLVVYEQYF. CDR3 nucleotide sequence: TGTGCCAGCAGCTTGGTAGTCTACGAGCAGTACTTC.

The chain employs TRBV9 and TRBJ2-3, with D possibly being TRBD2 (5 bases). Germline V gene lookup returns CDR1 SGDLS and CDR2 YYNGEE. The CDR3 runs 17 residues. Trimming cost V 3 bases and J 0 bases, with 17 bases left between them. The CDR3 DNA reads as TGTGCCAGCAGCGCCACACGATGGACGGGGAGCACAGATACGCAGTATTTT. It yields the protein CASSATRWTGSTDTQYF.

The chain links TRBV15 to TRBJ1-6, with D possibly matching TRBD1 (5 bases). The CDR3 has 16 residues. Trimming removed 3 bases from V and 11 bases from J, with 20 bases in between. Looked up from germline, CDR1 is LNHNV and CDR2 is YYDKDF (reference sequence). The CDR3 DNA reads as TGTGCCACCAGCAGGTCGTTGGGGCTCCATTGGGCACCCCTCCACTTT. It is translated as CATSRSLGLHWAPLHF.

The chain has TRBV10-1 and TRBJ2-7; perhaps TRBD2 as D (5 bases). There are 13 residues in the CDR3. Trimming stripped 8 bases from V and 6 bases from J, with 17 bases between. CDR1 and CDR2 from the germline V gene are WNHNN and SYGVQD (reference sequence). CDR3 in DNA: TGCGCCAGCGCGAGCGGTCCCTTGGGCGAGCAGTACTTC. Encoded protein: CASASGPLGEQYF.

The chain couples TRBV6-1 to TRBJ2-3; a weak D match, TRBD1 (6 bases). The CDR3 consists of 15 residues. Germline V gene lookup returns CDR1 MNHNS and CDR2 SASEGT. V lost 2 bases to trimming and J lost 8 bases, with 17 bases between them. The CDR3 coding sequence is TGTGCCAGCAGTGAAAGGGACATTACAGGCACTACGCAGTATTTT. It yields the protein CASSERDITGTTQYF.

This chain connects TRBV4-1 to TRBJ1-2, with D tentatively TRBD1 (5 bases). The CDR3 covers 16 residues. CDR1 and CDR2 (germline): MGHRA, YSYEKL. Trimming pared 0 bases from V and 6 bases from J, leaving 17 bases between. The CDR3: CASSQDPGRGMHGYTF. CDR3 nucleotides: TGCGCCAGCAGCCAAGATCCGGGGCGGGGAATGCATGGCTACACCTTC.

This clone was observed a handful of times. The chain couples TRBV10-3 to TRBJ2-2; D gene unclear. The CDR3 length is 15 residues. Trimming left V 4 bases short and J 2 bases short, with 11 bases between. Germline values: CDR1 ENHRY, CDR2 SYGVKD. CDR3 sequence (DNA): TGTGCCATCAGTGTGGACCGACCAAACACCGGGGAGCTGTTTTTT. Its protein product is CAISVDRPNTGELFF.

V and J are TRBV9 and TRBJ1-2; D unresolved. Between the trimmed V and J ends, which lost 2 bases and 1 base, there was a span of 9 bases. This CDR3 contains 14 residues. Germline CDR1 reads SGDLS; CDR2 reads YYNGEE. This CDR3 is CASSVSRDNYGYTF. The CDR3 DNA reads TGTGCCAGCAGCGTCTCTCGGGATAACTATGGCTACACCTTC.

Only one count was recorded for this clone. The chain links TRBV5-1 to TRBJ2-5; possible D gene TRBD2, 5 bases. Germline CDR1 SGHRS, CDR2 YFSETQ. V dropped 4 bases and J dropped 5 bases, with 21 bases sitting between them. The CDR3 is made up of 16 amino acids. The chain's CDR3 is CASSAAGRGLGETQYF. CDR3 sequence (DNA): TGCGCCAGCAGCGCGGCGGGCCGTGGGCTTGGGGAGACCCAGTACTTC.

CDR3 protein: CASSPRLGGASYEQYF. CDR3 in DNA: TGTGCCAGCAGCCCCAGATTAGGGGGGGCTTCCTACGAGCAGTACTTC. The genes are TRBV7-2 and TRBJ2-7; D is perhaps TRBD2 (7 bases). Per the germline V gene, CDR1 is SGHTA and CDR2 is FQGNSA. Trimming stripped 5 bases from V and 1 base from J, with 18 bases between. This CDR3 contains 16 residues.

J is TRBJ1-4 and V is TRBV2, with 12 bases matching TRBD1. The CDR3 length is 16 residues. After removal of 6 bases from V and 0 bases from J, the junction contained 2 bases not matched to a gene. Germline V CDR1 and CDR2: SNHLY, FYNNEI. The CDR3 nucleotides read TGTGCCAGCAGAGGGACAGGGGGCGCAACTAATGAAAAACTGTTTTTT. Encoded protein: CASRGTGGATNEKLFF. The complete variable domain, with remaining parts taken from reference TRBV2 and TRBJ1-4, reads EPEVTQTPSHQVTQMGQEVILRCVPISNHLYFYWYRQILGQKVEFLVSFYNNEISEKSEIFDDQFSVERPDGSNFTLKIRSTKLEDSAMYFCASRGTGGATNEKLFFGSGTQLSVL.